Sequencing of this T cell receptor beta chain was carried out in a study of blood T cell repertoires in COVID-19 (dated by TCRdb to the early 2020s). For context, the study as a whole: Samples covering the acute and convalescent phases of COVID-19 were provided by collaborators in the United States, Italy and Spain. The material from the prospective study consisted of cDNA or gDNA derived from T cells, B-cell-depleted T cells, or PBMCs. Subjects who had been exposed to COVID-19, were actively infected with it, or had recovered from it provided the deeply sampled blood TCRbeta repertoires that made up the dataset. A freely available public database, intended as a resource for researchers studying the immune response to SARS-CoV-2, is where the repertoires were released. Samples were obtained from the ongoing ImmuneRACE study (first 160 participants) and from about 1,300 subjects provided by 6 global collaborators. A de-identified subject ID, COVID-19 status, age in years and sex were almost always included in the sample metadata. HLA class I and class II types, where available, came from metadata supplied by the sample provider rather than from assay-based typing. Results and caveats for the whole study, not just this receptor: The quantity of clinical and demographic metadata differed by source and by participant and was supplied without curation.

In its sample, this clone was seen a few times. No antigen is known for it. Base quality data are lacking; no much larger clone is found one base away. TCRbeta CDR3 regions were amplified from genomic DNA by means of the immunoSEQ Assay, a bias-controlled multiplex PCR. The source study handled its data this way. The number of nucleated cells in each sample was estimated by amplification of reference gene primers within the assay. To quantify the absolute abundance of each unique TCRbeta CDR3 rearrangement, sequence reads were collapsed and filtered. For each sample, productive Simpson clonality was calculated by taking the square root of Simpson's diversity index across productive rearrangements. Imported from immuneACCESS, the table was reduced by TCRdb to in-frame sequences with V and J called. These copies leave out some clones; in studies compared against another copy, an unresolved V gene accounts for under half, and the cause of the remainder is not known. Clone size and V and J calls were adopted from that table, with D and trimming inferred from the DNA. For this sample the table gives more than 350,000 clones, of which over 75% were detected only once. Roughly 10% of the sample is held by the ten biggest clonotypes.

At one collaborating source in Seattle, patients were enrolled during active infection and were followed longitudinally through the course of disease. The collaborating institutions used their own protocols to collect whole blood in K2EDTA tubes. For TCRbeta analysis, collaborator samples were shipped as frozen whole blood, as isolated PBMCs, or as DNA extracted from either sample type. The sequencing input was peripheral blood. The receptor comes from a woman aged 25 to 39 with COVID-19, enrolled during active disease.

The CDR3 region has the sequence CASSFSGTSGTGELFF. The DNA sequence is given as TGTGCCAGCAGCTTTTCCGGGACTAGCGGCACCGGGGAGCTGTTTTTT. Recombination joined TRBV11-1 with TRBJ2-2, and TRBD2 matches 11 of the central bases. CDR1 and CDR2, per the germline V gene (reference sequence), are SGHAT and FQDESV. V is cut back by 3 bases and J by 4 bases, with 4 bases in the junction unmatched. The CDR3, from cysteine to phenylalanine, totals 16 residues. Only the CDR3 DNA stays, 48 bases, in frame from base 1. Where the CDR3 stops, the reference TRBV11-1 and TRBJ2-2 genes take over; the full variable domain is EAEVAQSPRYKITEKSQAVAFWCDPISGHATLYWYRQILGQGPELLVQFQDESVVDDSQLPKDRFSAERLKGVDSTLKIQPAELGDSAMYLCASSFSGTSGTGELFFGEGSRLTVL.